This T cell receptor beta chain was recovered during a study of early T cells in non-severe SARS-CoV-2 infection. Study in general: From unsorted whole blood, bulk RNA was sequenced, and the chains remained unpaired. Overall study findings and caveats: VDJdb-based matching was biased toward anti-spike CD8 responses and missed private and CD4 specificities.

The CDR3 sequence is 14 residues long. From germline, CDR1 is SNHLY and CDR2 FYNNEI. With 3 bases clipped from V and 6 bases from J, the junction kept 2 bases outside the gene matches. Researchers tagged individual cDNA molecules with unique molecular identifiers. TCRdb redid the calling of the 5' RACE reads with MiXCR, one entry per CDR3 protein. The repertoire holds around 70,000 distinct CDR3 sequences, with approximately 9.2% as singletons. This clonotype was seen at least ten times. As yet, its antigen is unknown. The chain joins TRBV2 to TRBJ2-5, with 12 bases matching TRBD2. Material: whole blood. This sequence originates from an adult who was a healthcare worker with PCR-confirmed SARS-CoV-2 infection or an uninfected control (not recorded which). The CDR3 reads CASSDTSGRQTQYF. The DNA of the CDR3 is TGTGCCAGCAGTGATACTAGCGGGAGGCAGACCCAGTACTTC.